The present entry profiles one T cell receptor beta chain with its context. The target antigen is unknown. These data originate in a study of T cells in localized non-small cell lung cancer. Trimming at V came to 2 bases and at J to 5 bases, leaving 5 bases not matched to a gene. Germline loops: CDR1 LNHNV, CDR2 YYDKDF (reference sequence). CDR3 length: 15 amino acids. The study, taken as a whole, reports: Heterogeneity stays possible, as sequencing covered only one tumor region.

The table came from immunoSEQ multiplex PCR; TCRdb's copy has only in-frame clones and leaves some out. The repertoire consists of tens of thousands of clones, with around 87% occurring once and the leading ten covering 12%. The sequence derives from a man aged 35 to 69 with stage II squamous cell lung carcinoma. V is TRBV15 and J is TRBJ1-1; the match to TRBD1 covers 10 bases. The material sequenced was PBMCs, taken before any cancer treatment. The CDR3 loop is CATSRKTGGPTEAFF. The DNA of the CDR3 is TGTGCCACCAGCAGAAAGACAGGGGGCCCAACTGAAGCTTTCTTT.